The clone carrying this T cell receptor beta chain was detected once. The data stem from a study of shared clonotypes between healthy human individuals. Repertoires were generated with immunoSEQ multiplex PCR, while TCRdb's copy carries only in-frame clones and drops some. The table includes more than 550,000 clones, roughly 72% detected once. The source is a woman aged 25-40 years in good health. Sequencing used memory CD4+ T cells sorted from blood. Subset noted: CD45RA-negative fraction.

The CDR3 protein is CASSAAVNEQFF. In DNA form, the CDR3 reads TGTGCCAGCAGCGCAGCTGTGAATGAGCAGTTCTTC. The genes are TRBV7-9 and TRBJ2-1, with unresolved D. The CDR3 consists of 12 residues. The germline V and J ends were trimmed by 5 bases and 7 bases, with 9 bases remaining between them. Germline assignment: CDR1 SEHNR and CDR2 FQNEAQ (reference sequence).